The 28 T cell receptor beta chains given below trace back to one sample, sequenced in a study of CD8 T cells in Susac syndrome. Random hexamers primed reverse transcription of about 0.45 to 1 ug RNA. One entry per CDR3 protein results from TCRdb running MiXCR on the immunoSEQ multiplex PCR reads. This table holds about 300,000 distinct CDR3 sequences, 65% to 90% found once. Sequencing input: CD8+ T cells from PBMCs. The source of these receptors is a human donor with multiple sclerosis.

The V call is TRBV9, the J call TRBJ1-1; no definite D call. Germline assignment: CDR1 SGDLS and CDR2 YYNGEE. This CDR3 has 13 residues. V shed 6 bases and J shed 5 bases, with 14 bases lying between them. The CDR3 protein is CASTPPWGTEAFF. Here the CDR3 DNA reads TGTGCCAGCACCCCCCCATGGGGAACTGAAGCTTTCTTT.

This rearrangement joins TRBV28 to TRBJ2-7; D tentatively reads TRBD1 or TRBD2 (5 bases each). The germline CDR1 and CDR2 sequences are MDHEN and SYDVKM. The CDR3 sequence is 17 residues long. Between the trimmed V and J ends, which lost 4 bases and 3 bases, there was a span of 22 bases. The chain's CDR3 is CASSSLVGTPGGYEQYF. The CDR3 DNA reads TGTGCCAGCAGTTCTCTTGTCGGGACCCCGGGCGGCTACGAGCAGTACTTC.

The chain carries TRBV13 and TRBJ2-7, with TRBD2 identical over 10 bases. From germline, CDR1 is PRHDT and CDR2 FYEKMQ (reference sequence). Germline trimming cut 2 bases from V and 2 bases from J; bases unmatched to any gene: 3. The CDR3 spans 15 residues. The chain's CDR3 is CASSLWLAGAYEQYF. The CDR3 bases are TGTGCCAGCAGCTTATGGCTAGCGGGAGCCTACGAGCAGTACTTC.

The V call is TRBV23-1, the J call TRBJ2-7, with 9 bases that match TRBD2. Being an ORF, TRBV23-1 has a function that is uncertain. This CDR3 contains 18 residues. V lost 6 bases, J lost 5 bases, and 20 bases stayed unmatched. CDR3 bases: TGCGCCAGCAGCCAGGGAAGGGGCAGCGGGAGGCCCTTCCACGAGCAGTACTTC. This encodes CASSQGRGSGRPFHEQYF.

V usage is TRBV5-6 and J usage is TRBJ1-1; D call uncertain. V gave up 3 bases and J gave up 1 base, with 7 bases separating them. The CDR3 contains 13 residues. The V gene's germline CDR1 is SGHDT and CDR2 YYEEEE. Here the CDR3 DNA reads TGTGCCAGCAGCTGGGGATGGAACACTGAAGCTTTCTTT. Translating it yields CASSWGWNTEAFF.

CDR3 protein: CASSTVDRGTTEAFF. The CDR3 nucleotides are TGTGCCAGTAGTACCGTCGACAGGGGGACCACTGAAGCTTTCTTT. This sequence joins TRBV19 and TRBJ1-1, with 9 bases lining up with TRBD1. Germline V gene sequence: CDR1 LNHDA, CDR2 SQIVND (reference sequence). With V trimmed by 4 bases and J by 4 bases, 7 bases remained unmatched. The CDR3 is 15 residues long.

The chain links TRBV7-9 to TRBJ2-1; 8 nucleotides match TRBD2. Trimming at V came to 1 base and at J to 9 bases, leaving 8 bases not matched to a gene. From germline, CDR1 is SEHNR and CDR2 FQNEAQ (reference sequence). The length of the CDR3 is 15 residues. CDR3 sequence: CASSLGVGRAGEQFF. The CDR3, as DNA: TGTGCCAGCAGCTTAGGGGTCGGGAGGGCCGGTGAGCAGTTCTTC.

This chain uses TRBV12-3 or TRBV12-4 with TRBJ2-7, with 13 positions matching TRBD2. The ends lost 4 bases at V and 4 bases at J; junction bases unmatched: 13. This CDR3 contains 18 residues. DNA for the CDR3: TGTGCCAGCAGTTCCCACCCAGGACTAGCGGGAGTAGCGTACGAGCAGTACTTC. Protein product: CASSSHPGLAGVAYEQYF.

The rearrangement links TRBV30 to TRBJ1-4; possible D gene TRBD1, 5 bases. Trimming pared 3 bases from V and 6 bases from J, leaving 11 bases between. This CDR3 spans 13 amino acids. The V gene's germline CDR1 is GTSNPN and CDR2 SVGIG (reference sequence). The CDR3 DNA follows: TGTGCCTGGAGGGGGACGGACTATGAAAAACTGTTTTTT. It encodes CAWRGTDYEKLFF.

This clonotype has a handful of counts. This chain links TRBV13 with TRBJ2-7, with 14 bases fitting TRBD2. This CDR3 contains 17 residues. Trimming removed 4 bases from V and 0 bases from J; junction bases left unmatched: 5. Germline loops: CDR1 PRHDT, CDR2 FYEKMQ (reference sequence). The CDR3 nucleotides are TGTGCCAGCAGCTCCGGACTAGCGGGAGGTTCCTCCTACGAGCAGTACTTC. Its translation: CASSSGLAGGSSYEQYF.

The rearrangement uses TRBV11-2 and TRBJ2-7, with D unresolved. Germline CDR1 reads SGHAT; CDR2 reads FQNNGV. The V end was cut by 0 bases, the J end by 5 bases, with 5 bases between. The CDR3 consists of 12 residues. For the CDR3, the DNA is TGTGCCAGCAGCTTAGAAGTTCACGAGCAGTACTTC. It encodes CASSLEVHEQYF.

The V and J genes are TRBV9 and TRBJ2-3, with D possibly being TRBD1 (6 bases). This CDR3 comprises 16 residues. From germline, CDR1 is SGDLS and CDR2 YYNGEE. V dropped 4 bases and J dropped 0 bases, with 15 bases sitting between them. The CDR3 DNA sequence: TGTGCCAGCAGCATAAAACAGGGATCAAGCACAGATACGCAGTATTTT. Translating gives CASSIKQGSSTDTQYF.

The chain has TRBV27 and TRBJ2-7; TRBD2 aligns across 11 bases. This CDR3 comprises 14 residues. Germline loops: CDR1 MNHEY, CDR2 SMNVEV (reference sequence). J lost 5 bases, V lost 5 bases, and 5 bases had no gene match. CDR3 DNA: TGTGCCAGCAGTCGTAGCGGGAGGGCCAACGAGCAGTACTTC. Amino acid sequence: CASSRSGRANEQYF.

The V and J genes are TRBV14 and TRBJ2-1; D unclear. V lost 4 bases to trimming and J lost 4 bases, with 11 bases between them. Germline V gene data show CDR1 as SGHDN and CDR2 as FVKESK. The CDR3 spans 14 residues. The CDR3 DNA follows: TGTGCCAGCAGCCCCAGGTTTGTTTACAATGAGCAGTTCTTC. This sequence encodes CASSPRFVYNEQFF.

The chain carries TRBV23-1 and TRBJ1-1; D gene unclear. TRBV23-1 is recorded as an ORF, its role being uncertain. The CDR3 is 15 amino acids. The V gene lost 2 bases and the J gene lost 1 base, with 11 bases spanning the gap. CDR3: CASSQPPPGNTEAFF. Written as DNA, the CDR3 is TGCGCCAGCAGTCAACCCCCCCCGGGGAACACTGAAGCTTTCTTT.

This clonotype was found a few times. The J gene is TRBJ2-7, the V gene TRBV12-3 or TRBV12-4; weak D call: TRBD1 (6 bases). The V end was cut by 6 bases, the J end by 2 bases, with 11 bases between. The CDR3 spans 13 residues. The CDR3 region has the DNA TGTGCCAGCAGCCCTACAGGGACCTACGAGCAGTACTTC. This sequence encodes CASSPTGTYEQYF.

This chain joins TRBV7-9 and TRBJ2-2; 7 bases agree with TRBD2. The CDR3 is made up of 15 amino acids. In germline, CDR1 is SEHNR, CDR2 FQNEAQ (reference sequence). V shed 7 bases and J 3 bases; nucleotides not matched to a gene: 8. CDR3: CASTWAGDDTGELFF. As DNA, the CDR3 is TGTGCCAGCACATGGGCGGGAGATGACACCGGGGAGCTGTTTTTT.

This clonotype came up once. V usage is TRBV6-2 or TRBV6-3 and J usage is TRBJ2-1, with 8 bases lining up with TRBD2. In germline, CDR1 is MNHEY, CDR2 SVGEGT. V trimming: 6 bases; J trimming: 5 bases; junction bases outside the gene matches: 15. The CDR3 consists of 17 residues. In nucleotides, the CDR3 is TGTGCCAGCAGGATTACCCGAGCGGGAGCGGCCCACAATGAGCAGTTCTTC. This translates into CASRITRAGAAHNEQFF.

This clonotype appeared a few times. The chain combines TRBV28 with TRBJ2-7; no firm D call. CDR3 length equals 12 residues. V shed 6 bases and J shed 3 bases, with 9 bases lying between them. The V gene's germline CDR1 is MDHEN and CDR2 SYDVKM. CDR3 DNA: TGTGCCAGCAGCCCCTGGATCTACGAGCAGTACTTC. This sequence encodes CASSPWIYEQYF.

The chain combines TRBV7-6 with TRBJ2-4; no clear D. V was cut by 4 bases and J by 0 bases, with 10 bases left in between. The CDR3 totals 15 residues. Germline V lookup: CDR1 SGHVS, CDR2 FNYEAQ. CDR3: CASSSGGLAKNIQYF. The DNA of the CDR3 is TGTGCCAGCAGCTCAGGTGGTCTAGCCAAAAACATTCAGTACTTC.

This clonotype was observed a single time. The chain uses TRBV25-1 and TRBJ1-2; tentatively, D is TRBD1 (5 bases). The germline CDR1 and CDR2 sequences are MGHDK and SYGVNS. The CDR3 loop spans 16 amino acids. The ends were cut back, 3 bases at V and 4 bases at J, with 18 bases in the middle. This chain's CDR3 is CASSDESQGFSYGYTF. The DNA for the CDR3 is TGTGCCAGCAGTGACGAGAGTCAGGGTTTTAGCTATGGCTACACCTTC.

The gene calls are TRBV5-6 and TRBJ2-1; possible D gene TRBD2, 5 bases. The CDR3 has 17 residues. Per germline, CDR1 SGHDT and CDR2 YYEEEE. V shed 3 bases and J shed 5 bases, with 21 bases lying between them. CDR3 loop: CASSSAGGGPQNNEQFF. The CDR3 DNA follows: TGTGCCAGCAGCTCCGCGGGCGGAGGTCCCCAAAACAATGAGCAGTTCTTC.

This clonotype was picked up a small number of times. The chain recombines TRBV4-1 with TRBJ2-3, with D perhaps being TRBD1 or TRBD2 (5 bases each). The germline V gene has CDR1 MGHRA and CDR2 YSYEKL. This CDR3 region has 16 residues. Trimming removed 5 bases at V and 0 bases at J, with 15 bases between. In DNA, the CDR3 is TGCGCCAGCAGCAGGGGAATAGCGCTTAGCACAGATACGCAGTATTTT. Protein product: CASSRGIALSTDTQYF.

The count of this clonotype is one. The chain joins TRBV4-3 to TRBJ1-3; D unresolved. The CDR3 runs 15 residues. Germline CDR1 and CDR2: LGHNA and YSLEER. Between the trimmed V and J ends, which lost 0 bases and 2 bases, there was a span of 8 bases. CDR3 nucleotides: TGCGCCAGCAGCCAAGACCCCATGGCTGGAAACACCATATATTTT. As protein: CASSQDPMAGNTIYF.

This chain uses TRBV6-2 or TRBV6-3 with TRBJ2-1, with D perhaps matching TRBD2 (6 bases). Trimming took 2 bases from V and 9 from J, leaving 20 bases between them. This CDR3 region has 16 residues. CDR1 and CDR2 (germline): MNHEY, SVGEGT. CDR3 sequence reads: CASSYVVGGPFGEQFF. The CDR3 DNA reads TGTGCCAGCAGTTACGTGGTGGGAGGCCCCTTCGGTGAGCAGTTCTTC.

The V gene is TRBV4-2, the J gene TRBJ1-4, with a tentative D call TRBD1 (5 bases). Germline values: CDR1 LGHNA, CDR2 YNFKEQ. V shed 1 base and J shed 5 bases, with 11 bases lying between them. The CDR3 covers 15 residues. CDR3 in amino acids: CASSQGGTGNEKLFF. For the CDR3, the DNA is TGTGCCAGCAGCCAAGGCGGGACCGGGAATGAAAAACTGTTTTTT.

This chain uses TRBV5-6 with TRBJ2-1; 10 nucleotides align to TRBD2. The length of the CDR3 is 16 residues. From germline, CDR1 is SGHDT and CDR2 YYEEEE. V gave up 2 bases and J gave up 5 bases; unmatched junction bases: 7. CDR3 sequence (DNA): TGTGCCAGCAGCTTCATAGCGGGAGGCCCCCACAATGAGCAGTTCTTC. Its translation is CASSFIAGGPHNEQFF.

The rearrangement joins TRBV7-2 to TRBJ2-7; D remains unclear. This CDR3 spans 14 amino acids. V lost 5 bases and J lost 3, with 14 bases in between. Germline values: CDR1 SGHTA, CDR2 FQGNSA. In nucleotides, the CDR3 is TGTGCCAGCAGCCCATACGGTCTCTACTACGAGCAGTACTTC. Amino acids: CASSPYGLYYEQYF.